The TCR beta chain under discussion was sequenced for a study of early T cells in non-severe SARS-CoV-2 infection. Overall study context: Investigators sequenced bulk RNA drawn from unsorted whole blood, and chains remained unpaired.

The sample holds a few counts of this clonotype. Its target is unknown. The CDR3 has 14 amino acids. Per germline, CDR1 LNHNV and CDR2 YYDKDF (reference sequence). Trimming shortened V by 3 bases and J by 1 base, and 9 bases separated the two germline ends. General study points: VDJdb-based matching was biased toward anti-spike CD8 responses and missed private and CD4 specificities.

Researchers tagged individual cDNA molecules with unique molecular identifiers. TCRdb independently ran MiXCR on the 5' RACE reads; one entry per CDR3 protein. This sample carries tens of thousands of distinct CDR3 sequences, approximately 9.4% of them seen once, and the ten largest clones take 15%. The V call is TRBV15, the J call TRBJ1-1, with D tentatively TRBD1 (5 bases). The clonotype was recovered from an adult who was a healthcare worker with PCR-confirmed SARS-CoV-2 infection or an uninfected control (not recorded which). Sequencing input: whole blood. CDR3 sequence (DNA): TGTGCCACCAGCAGGGCAGGGTGGAACACTGAAGCTTTCTTT. Its protein is CATSRAGWNTEAFF.